This T cell receptor (beta chain) was obtained from a study of human T cells and chemical hapten exposure. Noted time point: healthy volunteer bleed at 2 weeks. Unfractionated whole blood yielded total RNA. This clonotype was recorded many times. Attachment of unique molecular identifiers to individual cDNA molecules was performed in the library. TCRdb fed the RACE reads into MiXCR, producing one record per CDR3 protein. The data show about 130,000 distinct CDR3 sequences, about 8.2% seen once. The CDR3 covers 15 residues. V was clipped by 1 base and J by 6 bases; unmatched bases: 7. Per germline, CDR1 SEHNR and CDR2 FQNEAQ (reference sequence).

The chain has TRBV7-9 and TRBJ1-1; 8 bases line up with TRBD1. The material sequenced was whole blood. The TCR sequence derives from a male donor in good health. Some clones in this sample may be carry-over from other donors' samples. The CDR3 nucleotides read TGTGCCAGCAGCTTAGGAGGGGACAGGTTCGCTGAAGCTTTCTTT. This gives the protein CASSLGGDRFAEAFF.